A single sample gave rise to the 8 T cell receptor beta chains below, sequenced in a study of cytomegalovirus exposure and HLA in healthy donors. Use of 60 Vbeta and 13 Jbeta primers characterized the PCR. Generated by immunoSEQ multiplex PCR, the TCRdb table keeps only in-frame clones and is missing some. The data contain 90,000 to 150,000 clones, around 84% of them singletons. Sequencing was performed on PBMCs. The origin of the receptors is a woman aged 25 to 39 in good health and CMV-seropositive.

The chain is built from TRBV18 and TRBJ2-3, with D perhaps TRBD2 (6 bases). Trimming took off 1 base at V and 2 bases at J, with 13 bases between the two ends. There are 16 residues in the CDR3. Germline CDR1 KGHSH, CDR2 LQKENI. The CDR3 spells CASSPLSGGDTDTQYF. The CDR3 DNA is TGTGCCAGCTCACCACTTTCGGGCGGGGACACAGATACGCAGTATTTT.

The chain links TRBV11-2 to TRBJ2-1; a possible D gene is TRBD2 (5 bases). Germline V lookup: CDR1 SGHAT, CDR2 FQNNGV. CDR3 length: 14 residues. Trimming took 4 bases from V and 12 from J, leaving 19 bases between them. CDR3 sequence (DNA): TGTGCCAGCAGCTCCTTGGCTCTAGCTGTCGGGCAGTTCTTC. As protein: CASSSLALAVGQFF.

The V and J genes are TRBV29-1 and TRBJ2-1, with a weak D call TRBD2 (5 bases). With 4 bases removed from V and 1 base from J, the gap between germline ends came to 11 bases. This CDR3 is built from 14 residues. Germline-derived CDR1 and CDR2 are SQVTM and ANQGSEA. The CDR3 sequence: CSVGAERSYNEQFF. For the CDR3, the DNA is TGCAGCGTTGGGGCGGAGCGGTCCTACAATGAGCAGTTCTTC.

The rearrangement links TRBV29-1 to TRBJ2-5, with 7 nucleotides matching TRBD2. After removal of 0 bases from V and 7 bases from J, the junction contained 11 bases not matched to a gene. From germline, CDR1 is SQVTM and CDR2 ANQGSEA. The CDR3 has 15 amino acids. As DNA, the CDR3 is TGCAGCGTTGAAGATCTGTCCGCGGGGAGGGGGACCCAGTACTTC. It translates to CSVEDLSAGRGTQYF.

The rearrangement links TRBV19 to TRBJ2-7, with 9 bases that match TRBD1. The germline V gene has CDR1 LNHDA and CDR2 SQIVND (reference sequence). With V trimmed by 8 bases and J by 5 bases, 7 bases remained unmatched. This CDR3 contains 13 residues. The CDR3 region has the DNA TGTGCCAGTGGGGACAGGGCCTCGGACGAGCAGTACTTC. It is translated as CASGDRASDEQYF. Complete variable domain (other parts from reference TRBV19 and TRBJ2-7): DGGITQSPKYLFRKEGQNVTLSCEQNLNHDAMYWYRQDPGQGLRLIYYSQIVNDFQKGDIAEGYSVSREKKESFPLTVTSAQKNPTAFYLCASGDRASDEQYFGPGTRLTVT.

The sample holds a few counts of this clone. The chain joins TRBV5-4 to TRBJ2-5; D is ambiguous. Germline V CDR1 and CDR2: SGHNT, YYREEE (reference sequence). Trimming shortened V by 4 bases and J by 5 bases, and 12 bases separated the two germline ends. This CDR3 is built from 13 residues. The CDR3 nucleotides read TGTGCCAGCAGCCTTTATGCCGGGGAGACCCAGTACTTC. Translation gives CASSLYAGETQYF.

The rearrangement joins TRBV19 to TRBJ1-2; 8 positions match TRBD1. V was pared by 4 bases and J by 4 bases, with 11 bases of the junction left unmatched. The V gene's germline CDR1 is LNHDA and CDR2 SQIVND (reference sequence). The CDR3 sequence is 16 residues long. The CDR3 nucleotides are TGTGCCAGTAGTACCCCTCGGACAGGGACTGCCTATGGCTACACCTTC. It encodes CASSTPRTGTAYGYTF.

The chain links TRBV7-2 to TRBJ1-1, with 7 nucleotides matching TRBD1. The germline V gene encodes CDR1 SGHTA and CDR2 FQGNSA. Trimming at V came to 5 bases and at J to 4 bases, leaving 16 bases not matched to a gene. This CDR3 spans 17 amino acids. CDR3 loop: CASSTVLRTGDGTEAFF. The CDR3, as DNA: TGTGCCAGCAGCACAGTTCTGCGAACAGGGGACGGCACTGAAGCTTTCTTT.